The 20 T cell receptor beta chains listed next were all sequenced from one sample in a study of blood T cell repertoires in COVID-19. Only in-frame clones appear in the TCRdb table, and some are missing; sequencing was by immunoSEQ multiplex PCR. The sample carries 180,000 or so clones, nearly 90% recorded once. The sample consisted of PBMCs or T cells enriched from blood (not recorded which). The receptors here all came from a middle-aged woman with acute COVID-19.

CDR3 loop: CASSGGQKEKLFF. The CDR3 DNA reads as TGTGCCAGCAGTGGGGGACAGAAGGAAAAACTGTTTTTT. This rearrangement joins TRBV7-8 to TRBJ1-4, with 7 bases lining up with TRBD1. CDR3 length: 13 amino acids. After removal of 6 bases from V and 8 bases from J, the junction contained 6 bases not matched to a gene. Germline V gene data show CDR1 as SGHVS and CDR2 as FQNEAQ.

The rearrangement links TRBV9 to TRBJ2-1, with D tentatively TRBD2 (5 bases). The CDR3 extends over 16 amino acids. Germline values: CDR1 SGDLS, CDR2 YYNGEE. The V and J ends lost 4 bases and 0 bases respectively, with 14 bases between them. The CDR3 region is CASSPHGVSSYNEQFF. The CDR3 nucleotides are TGTGCCAGCAGCCCCCACGGGGTTAGCTCCTACAATGAGCAGTTCTTC. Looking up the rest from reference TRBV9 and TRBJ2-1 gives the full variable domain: DSGVTQTPKHLITATGQRVTLRCSPRSGDLSVYWYQQSLDQGLQFLIQYYNGEERAKGNILERFSAQQFPDLHSELNLSSLELGDSALYFCASSPHGVSSYNEQFFGPGTRLTVL.

CDR3: CASNPLGGQYYNEQFF. The CDR3, as DNA: TGCGCCAGCAACCCCCTGGGGGGACAGTACTACAATGAGCAGTTCTTC. The V and J genes are TRBV5-1 and TRBJ2-1; a weak D match, TRBD1 (7 bases). The CDR3 length is 16 residues. V was trimmed by 6 bases and J by 3 bases, leaving 19 bases between them. Germline V gene data show CDR1 as SGHRS and CDR2 as YFSETQ.

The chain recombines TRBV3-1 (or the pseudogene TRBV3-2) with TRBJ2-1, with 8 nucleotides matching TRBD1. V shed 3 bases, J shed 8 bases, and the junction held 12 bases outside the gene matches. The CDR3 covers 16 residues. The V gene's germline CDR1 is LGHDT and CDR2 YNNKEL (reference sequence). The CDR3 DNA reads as TGTGCCAGCAGCCAGCTGGACAGGGTTGTTCCGGATGAGCAGTTCTTC. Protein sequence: CASSQLDRVVPDEQFF.

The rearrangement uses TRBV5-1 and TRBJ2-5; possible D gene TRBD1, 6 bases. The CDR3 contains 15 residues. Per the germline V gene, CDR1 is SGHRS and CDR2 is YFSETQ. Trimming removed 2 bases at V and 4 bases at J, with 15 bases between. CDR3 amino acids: CASSLGGEDVETQYF. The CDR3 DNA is TGCGCCAGCAGCTTAGGGGGAGAGGACGTAGAGACCCAGTACTTC.

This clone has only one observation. CDR3 residues: CASSRKTLAGGPSFLYEQYF. The CDR3 coding sequence is TGTGCCAGCAGCCGTAAAACGCTAGCGGGAGGGCCGTCTTTTCTCTACGAGCAGTACTTC. The V gene is TRBV3-1 (or the pseudogene TRBV3-2), the J gene TRBJ2-7; 12 nucleotides line up with TRBD2. With V trimmed by 4 bases and J by 3 bases, 19 bases remained unmatched. Per germline, CDR1 LGHDT and CDR2 YNNKEL (reference sequence). This CDR3 is built from 20 residues.

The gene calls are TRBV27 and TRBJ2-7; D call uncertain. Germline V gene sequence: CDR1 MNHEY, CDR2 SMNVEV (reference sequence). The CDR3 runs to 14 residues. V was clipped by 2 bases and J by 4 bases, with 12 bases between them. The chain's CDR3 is CASSLTIPTYEQYF. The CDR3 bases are TGTGCCAGCAGTTTAACTATCCCAACGTACGAGCAGTACTTC.

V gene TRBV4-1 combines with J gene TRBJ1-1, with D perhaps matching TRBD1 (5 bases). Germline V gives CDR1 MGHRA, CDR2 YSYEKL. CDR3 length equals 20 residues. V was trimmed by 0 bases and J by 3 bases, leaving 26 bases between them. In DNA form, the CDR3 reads TGCGCCAGCAGCCAAGATTTAGCCCTCTATCTCGGGACTGGGGACACTGAAGCTTTCTTT. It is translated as CASSQDLALYLGTGDTEAFF.

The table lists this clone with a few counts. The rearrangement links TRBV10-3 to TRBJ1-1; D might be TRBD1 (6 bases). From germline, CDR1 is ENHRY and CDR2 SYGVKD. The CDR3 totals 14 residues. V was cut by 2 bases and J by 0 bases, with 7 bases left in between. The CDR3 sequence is CAISERTVNTEAFF. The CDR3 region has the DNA TGTGCCATCAGTGAGAGGACAGTGAACACTGAAGCTTTCTTT.

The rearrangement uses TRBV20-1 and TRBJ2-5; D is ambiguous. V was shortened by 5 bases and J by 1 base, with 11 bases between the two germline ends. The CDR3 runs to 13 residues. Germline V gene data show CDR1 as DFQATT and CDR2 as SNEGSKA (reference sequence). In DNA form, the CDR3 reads TGCAGTGCTGGTGACGGGTCCCAAGAGACCCAGTACTTC. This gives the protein CSAGDGSQETQYF.

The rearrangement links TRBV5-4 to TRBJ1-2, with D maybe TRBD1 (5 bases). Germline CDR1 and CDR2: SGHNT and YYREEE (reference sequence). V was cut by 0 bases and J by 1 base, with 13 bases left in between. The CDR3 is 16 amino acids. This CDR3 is CASSLVRTGVNYGYTF. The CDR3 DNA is TGTGCCAGCAGCTTGGTGAGAACGGGGGTTAACTATGGCTACACCTTC. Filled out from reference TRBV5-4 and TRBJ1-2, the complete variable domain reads ETGVTQSPTHLIKTRGQQVTLRCSSQSGHNTVSWYQQALGQGPQFIFQYYREEENGRGNFPPRFSGLQFPNYSSELNVNALELDDSALYLCASSLVRTGVNYGYTFGSGTRLTVV.

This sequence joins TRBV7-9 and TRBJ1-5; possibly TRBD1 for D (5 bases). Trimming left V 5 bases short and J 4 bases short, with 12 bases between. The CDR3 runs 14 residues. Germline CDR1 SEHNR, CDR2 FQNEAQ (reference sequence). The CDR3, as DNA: TGTGCCAGCAGCCGGGGGGAGGGAAATCAGCCCCAGCATTTT. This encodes CASSRGEGNQPQHF.

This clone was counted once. CDR3 DNA: TGCGCCAGCAGCTTCGGACAGGGCTATGGCTACACCTTC. Translating gives CASSFGQGYGYTF. The chain combines TRBV5-1 with TRBJ1-2; 8 bases are a match to TRBD1. J was trimmed by 4 bases and V by 2 bases; bases with no gene match: 1. This CDR3 has 13 amino acids. Germline V gene data show CDR1 as SGHRS and CDR2 as YFSETQ.

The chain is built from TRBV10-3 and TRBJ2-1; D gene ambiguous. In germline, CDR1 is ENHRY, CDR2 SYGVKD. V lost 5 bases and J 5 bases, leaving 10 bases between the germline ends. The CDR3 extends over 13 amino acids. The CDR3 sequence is CAISSYSNNEQFF. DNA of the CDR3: TGTGCCATCAGTTCCTACAGCAACAATGAGCAGTTCTTC.

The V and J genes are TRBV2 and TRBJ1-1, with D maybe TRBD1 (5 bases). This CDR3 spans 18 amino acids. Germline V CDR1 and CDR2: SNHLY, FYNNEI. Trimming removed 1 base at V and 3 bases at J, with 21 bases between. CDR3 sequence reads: CASSEVGGVPGYDTEAFF. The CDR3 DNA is TGTGCCAGCAGTGAAGTGGGAGGGGTCCCGGGTTATGACACTGAAGCTTTCTTT.

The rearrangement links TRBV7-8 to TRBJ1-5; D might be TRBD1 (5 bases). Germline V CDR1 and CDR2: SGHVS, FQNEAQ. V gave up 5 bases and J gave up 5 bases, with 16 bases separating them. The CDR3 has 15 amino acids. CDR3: CASSPGSTPYQPQHF. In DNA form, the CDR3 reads TGTGCCAGCAGCCCAGGGTCTACCCCTTATCAGCCCCAGCATTTT.

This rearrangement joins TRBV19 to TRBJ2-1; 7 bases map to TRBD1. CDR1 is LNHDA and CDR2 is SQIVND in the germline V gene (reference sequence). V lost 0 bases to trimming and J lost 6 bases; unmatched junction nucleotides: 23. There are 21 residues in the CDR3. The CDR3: CASSIENIVGQKITSINEQFF. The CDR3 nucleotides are TGTGCCAGTAGTATAGAAAACATAGTGGGACAGAAAATTACGTCCATCAATGAGCAGTTCTTC.

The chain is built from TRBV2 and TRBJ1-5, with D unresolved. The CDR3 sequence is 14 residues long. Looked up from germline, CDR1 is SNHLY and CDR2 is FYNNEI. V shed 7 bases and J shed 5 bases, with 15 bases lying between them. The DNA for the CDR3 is TGTGCCAGCAACATGAAGGGAGGAGATCAGCCCCAGCATTTT. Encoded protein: CASNMKGGDQPQHF.

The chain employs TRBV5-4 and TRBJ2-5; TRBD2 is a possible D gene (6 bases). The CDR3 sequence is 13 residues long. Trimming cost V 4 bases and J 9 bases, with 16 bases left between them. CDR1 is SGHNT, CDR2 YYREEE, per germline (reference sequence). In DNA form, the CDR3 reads TGTGCCAGCAGCCAGACACCGGGGGAGGCCCAGTACTTC. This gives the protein CASSQTPGEAQYF. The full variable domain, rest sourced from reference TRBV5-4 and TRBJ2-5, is ETGVTQSPTHLIKTRGQQVTLRCSSQSGHNTVSWYQQALGQGPQFIFQYYREEENGRGNFPPRFSGLQFPNYSSELNVNALELDDSALYLCASSQTPGEAQYFGPGTRLLVL.

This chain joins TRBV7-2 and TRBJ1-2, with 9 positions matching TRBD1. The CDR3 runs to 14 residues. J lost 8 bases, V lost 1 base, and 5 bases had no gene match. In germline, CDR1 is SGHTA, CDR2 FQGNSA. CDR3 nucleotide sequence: TGTGCCAGCAGCTTAGGGGACAGGGTGGACGGCTACACCTTC. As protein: CASSLGDRVDGYTF.